This T cell receptor (beta chain) was recorded in a study of blood T cell repertoires in COVID-19. Study overall: Samples of COVID-19 (acute and convalescent) were obtained from the United States, Italy and Spain.

Trimming pared 6 bases from V and 3 bases from J, leaving 30 bases between. The CDR3 consists of 20 residues. The germline V gene has CDR1 WNHNN and CDR2 SYGVQD (reference sequence). Original handling: Reference gene primer amplification gave estimated nucleated cell counts. Profiled with immunoSEQ multiplex PCR; TCRdb holds only in-frame clones, not every one. The D gene and trimming were derived from the DNA, and the V and J assignments and clone size from that table. The sample yields 200,000 to 250,000 clones, approximately 80% seen once. The chain uses TRBV10-1 and TRBJ1-5; D might be TRBD1 (6 bases). Sequencing was done on a sample of peripheral blood. The sequence was collected from a man at least 80 years old with acute or convalescent COVID-19. The CDR3 is CASRPAQRQVNGLANQPQHF. The CDR3 coding sequence is TGCGCCAGCAGACCAGCACAACGACAGGTAAACGGTCTCGCCAATCAGCCCCAGCATTTT.